There are a few counts of the clone carrying this TCR beta chain. The antigen is not known. The sample is drawn from a study of identical twins. Overall study results and limits: Twin-shared out-of-frame alpha sequences showed excess low generation probability.

A universal primer binding site was introduced by template switching. The final cDNA contained unique molecular identifiers. TCRdb fed the 5' RACE reads into MiXCR, producing one record per CDR3 protein. The table lists approximately 700,000 distinct CDR3 sequences, 15% to 20% of them singletons, with around 13% in the top ten. These data were also filed under a second study, of T cells expressing NK-cell markers. That report adds: The authors applied an anti-gamma-delta TCR antibody in several experiments, and it restricted sorting to alpha-beta TCR T cells.

This sequence was found in a woman aged 18-30 years in good health. Sequenced: PBMCs.

The CDR3 region has the DNA TGCAGCGGGGACCCCTACAATGAGCAGTTCTTC. Amino acids: CSGDPYNEQFF. J is TRBJ2-1 and V is TRBV29-1; D assignment may be TRBD1 or TRBD2 (5 bases each). Trimming removed 7 bases at V and 2 bases at J, with 6 bases between. CDR1 and CDR2 from the germline V gene are SQVTM and ANQGSEA. CDR3 length: 11 amino acids.